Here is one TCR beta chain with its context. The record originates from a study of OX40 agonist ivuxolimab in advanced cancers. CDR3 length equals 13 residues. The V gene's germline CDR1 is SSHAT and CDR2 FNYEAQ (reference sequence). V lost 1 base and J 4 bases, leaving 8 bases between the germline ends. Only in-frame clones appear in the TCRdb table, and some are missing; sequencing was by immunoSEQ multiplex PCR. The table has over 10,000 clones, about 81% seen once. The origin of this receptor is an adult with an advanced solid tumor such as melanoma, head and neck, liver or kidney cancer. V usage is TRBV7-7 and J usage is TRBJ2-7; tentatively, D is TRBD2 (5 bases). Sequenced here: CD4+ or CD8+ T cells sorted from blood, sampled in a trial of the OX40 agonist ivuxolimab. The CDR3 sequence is CASSLVEGYEQYF. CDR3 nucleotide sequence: TGTGCCAGCAGCTTAGTTGAGGGTTACGAGCAGTACTTC.